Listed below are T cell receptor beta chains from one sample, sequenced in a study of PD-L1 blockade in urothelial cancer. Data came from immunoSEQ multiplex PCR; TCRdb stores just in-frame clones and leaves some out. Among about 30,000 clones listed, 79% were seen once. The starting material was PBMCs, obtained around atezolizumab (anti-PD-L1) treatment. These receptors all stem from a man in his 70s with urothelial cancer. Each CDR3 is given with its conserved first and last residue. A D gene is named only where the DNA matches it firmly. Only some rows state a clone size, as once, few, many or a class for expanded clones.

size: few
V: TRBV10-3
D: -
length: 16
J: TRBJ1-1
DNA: TGTGCCATCAGTGGCGGCAGATCGGTCATGAACACTGAAGCTTTCTTT
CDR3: CAISGGRSVMNTEAFF

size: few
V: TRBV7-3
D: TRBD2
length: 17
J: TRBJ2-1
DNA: TGTGCCAGCAGCGCCACCGGTTCTAGCGGGATCGGGAATGAGCAGTTCTTC
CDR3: CASSATGSSGIGNEQFF

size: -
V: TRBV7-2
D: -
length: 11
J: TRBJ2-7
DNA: TGTGCCAGCAGCTCCTACTACGAGCAGTACTTC
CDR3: CASSSYYEQYF

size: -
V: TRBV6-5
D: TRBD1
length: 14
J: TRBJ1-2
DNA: TGTGCCAGCGGAGGACAGGGTAATAACTATGGCTACACCTTC
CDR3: CASGGQGNNYGYTF

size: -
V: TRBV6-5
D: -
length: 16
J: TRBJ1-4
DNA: TGTGCCAGCAGTTACGGCTTGGGAGGGTGGGGTGAAAAACTGTTTTTT
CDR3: CASSYGLGGWGEKLFF

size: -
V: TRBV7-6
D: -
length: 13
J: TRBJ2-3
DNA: TGTGCCAGCAGCTTGTCCAGGGCCGATACGCAGTATTTT
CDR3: CASSLSRADTQYF

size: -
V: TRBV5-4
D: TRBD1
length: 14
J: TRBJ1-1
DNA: TGTGCCAGCAGGGAGAGACAGGGAAACACTGAAGCTTTCTTT
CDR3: CASRERQGNTEAFF

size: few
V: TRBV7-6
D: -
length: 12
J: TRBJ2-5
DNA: TGTGCCAGCAGCCGGTACCAAGAGACCCAGTACTTC
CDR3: CASSRYQETQYF

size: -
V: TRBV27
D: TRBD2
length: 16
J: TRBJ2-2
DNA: TGTGCCAGCAGTACTAGCGGGGGGGCGAGCACCGGGGAGCTGTTTTTT
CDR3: CASSTSGGASTGELFF

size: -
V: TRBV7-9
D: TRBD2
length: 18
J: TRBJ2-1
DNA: TGTGCCAGCAGCCCACGCTTCGCAAGACGGGAGGGGCCCAATGAGCAGTTCTTC
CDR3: CASSPRFARREGPNEQFF

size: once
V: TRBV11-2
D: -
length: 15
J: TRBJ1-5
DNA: TGTGCCAGCAGCTCCCGGGCGGGGGGCAATCAGCCCCAGCATTTT
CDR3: CASSSRAGGNQPQHF

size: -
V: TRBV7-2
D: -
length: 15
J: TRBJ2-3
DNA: TGTGCCAGCAGCTTCTCGTCTAGAAACACAGATACGCAGTATTTT
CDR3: CASSFSSRNTDTQYF

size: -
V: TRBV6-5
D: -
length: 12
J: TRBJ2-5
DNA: TGTGCCAGCAGTTACAGGGGAGAGACCCAGTACTTC
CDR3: CASSYRGETQYF

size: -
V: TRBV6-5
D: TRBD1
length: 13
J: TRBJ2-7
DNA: TGTGCCAGCAAACGGGACAGGGGCTACGAGCAGTACTTC
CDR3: CASKRDRGYEQYF

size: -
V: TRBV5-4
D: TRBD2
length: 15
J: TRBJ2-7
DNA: TGTGCCAGCAGCTTTAGCGGGGGGCCTGTTCCCGAGCAGTACTTC
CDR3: CASSFSGGPVPEQYF

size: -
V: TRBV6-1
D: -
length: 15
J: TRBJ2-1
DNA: TGTGCCAGCAGGGCCCATAGGGCTAGCCGCGATGAGCAGTTCTTC
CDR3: CASRAHRASRDEQFF

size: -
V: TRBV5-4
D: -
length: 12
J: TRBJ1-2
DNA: TGTGCCAGCAGCTTACTGACAGGCCGCTACACCTTC
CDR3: CASSLLTGRYTF

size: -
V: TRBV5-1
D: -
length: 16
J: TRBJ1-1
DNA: TGCGCCAGCAGCTTGAGTCGGGGGGCGATGAACACTGAAGCTTTCTTT
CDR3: CASSLSRGAMNTEAFF

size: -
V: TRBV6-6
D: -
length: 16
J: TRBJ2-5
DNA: TGTGCCAGCAGCCCCTGGGACATTGGAGAGTCGGGGACCCAGTACTTC
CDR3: CASSPWDIGESGTQYF

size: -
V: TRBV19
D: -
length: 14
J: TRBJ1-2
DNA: TGTGCCAGTCGCTCCGGGGGGACTCTCTATGGCTACACCTTC
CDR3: CASRSGGTLYGYTF

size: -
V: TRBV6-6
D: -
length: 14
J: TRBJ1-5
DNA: TGTGCCAGCAGTTACCTTCCTTCGAGCCAGCCCCAGCATTTT
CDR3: CASSYLPSSQPQHF

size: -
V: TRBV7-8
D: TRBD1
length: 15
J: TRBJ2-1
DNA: TGTGCCAGCAGCTTAGGGACAGGGAACTACAATGAGCAGTTCTTC
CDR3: CASSLGTGNYNEQFF

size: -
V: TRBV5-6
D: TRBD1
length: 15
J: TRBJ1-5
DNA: TGTGCCAGCAGCAGAGGGACAGGACTTAATCAGCCCCAGCATTTT
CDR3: CASSRGTGLNQPQHF

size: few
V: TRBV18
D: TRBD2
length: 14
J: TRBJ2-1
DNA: TGTGCCAGCTCGAGACTAGCGGGGGAGGGTGAGCAGTTCTTC
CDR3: CASSRLAGEGEQFF

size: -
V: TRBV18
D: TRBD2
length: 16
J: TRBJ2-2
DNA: TGTGCCAGCTTACTGACTAGCAACTCAAGAACCGGGGAGCTGTTTTTT
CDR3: CASLLTSNSRTGELFF

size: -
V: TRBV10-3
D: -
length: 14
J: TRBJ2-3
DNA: TGTGCCATCAGTCCGAGGGGGTACACAGATACGCAGTATTTT
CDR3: CAISPRGYTDTQYF

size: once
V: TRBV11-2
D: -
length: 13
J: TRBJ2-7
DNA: TGTGCCAGCAGCTTAGCCGACTACTACGAGCAGTACTTC
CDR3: CASSLADYYEQYF

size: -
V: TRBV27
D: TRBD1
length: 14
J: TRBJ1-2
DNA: TGTGCCAGCAGTTCCCCGGACAGGGGAATTGGCTACACCTTC
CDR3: CASSSPDRGIGYTF

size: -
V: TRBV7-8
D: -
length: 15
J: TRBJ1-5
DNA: TGTGCCAGCAGCCATTCGGGGGGGGTCAATCAGCCCCAGCATTTT
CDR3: CASSHSGGVNQPQHF

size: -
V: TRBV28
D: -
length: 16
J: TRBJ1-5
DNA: TGTGCCAGCAGCCTTAGATTAGGGGCGATAGGTCAGCCCCAGCATTTT
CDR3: CASSLRLGAIGQPQHF

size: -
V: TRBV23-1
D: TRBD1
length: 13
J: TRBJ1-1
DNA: TGCGCCAGCACCAGGGGGGTTTTACCTTCTTCTTTCTTT
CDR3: CASTRGVLPSSFF

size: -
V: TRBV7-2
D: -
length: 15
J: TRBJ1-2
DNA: TGTGCCAGCAGCTTAAGTACCGACCTCCTAGATGGCTACACCTTC
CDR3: CASSLSTDLLDGYTF

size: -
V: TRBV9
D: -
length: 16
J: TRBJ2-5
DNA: TGTGCCAGCAGCCTACTCCCCAGGGGTATTAGAGAGACCCAGTACTTC
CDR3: CASSLLPRGIRETQYF

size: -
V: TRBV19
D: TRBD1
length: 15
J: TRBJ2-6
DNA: TGTGCCAGTCAATTCGACAGGGGTGGGGCCAACGTCCTGACTTTC
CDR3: CASQFDRGGANVLTF

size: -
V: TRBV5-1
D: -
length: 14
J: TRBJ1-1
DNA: TGCGCCAGCAGCTTGGAACAGGGACGGACTGAAGCTTTCTTT
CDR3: CASSLEQGRTEAFF

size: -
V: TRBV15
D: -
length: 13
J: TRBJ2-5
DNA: TGTGCCACCAGCAGAGATTCCGGAGAGACCCAGTACTTC
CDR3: CATSRDSGETQYF

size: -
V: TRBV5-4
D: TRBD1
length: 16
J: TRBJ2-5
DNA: TGTGCCAGCAGTTCTCGGCGGACAGGGGGCGCCGAGACCCAGTACTTC
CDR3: CASSSRRTGGAETQYF

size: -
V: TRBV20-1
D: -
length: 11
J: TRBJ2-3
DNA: TGCAGTGCTAGCCGGGCGGGGTGGGAGTATTTT
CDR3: CSASRAGWEYF

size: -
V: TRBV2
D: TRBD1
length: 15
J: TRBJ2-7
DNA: TGTGCCAGCAGTGAAGACAGGGGGCGCGGTTACGAGCAGTACTTC
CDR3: CASSEDRGRGYEQYF

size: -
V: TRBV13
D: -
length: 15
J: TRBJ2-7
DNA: TGTGCCAGCAGCCGCGGGACCAGCGGCTCCTACGAGCAGTACTTC
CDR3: CASSRGTSGSYEQYF